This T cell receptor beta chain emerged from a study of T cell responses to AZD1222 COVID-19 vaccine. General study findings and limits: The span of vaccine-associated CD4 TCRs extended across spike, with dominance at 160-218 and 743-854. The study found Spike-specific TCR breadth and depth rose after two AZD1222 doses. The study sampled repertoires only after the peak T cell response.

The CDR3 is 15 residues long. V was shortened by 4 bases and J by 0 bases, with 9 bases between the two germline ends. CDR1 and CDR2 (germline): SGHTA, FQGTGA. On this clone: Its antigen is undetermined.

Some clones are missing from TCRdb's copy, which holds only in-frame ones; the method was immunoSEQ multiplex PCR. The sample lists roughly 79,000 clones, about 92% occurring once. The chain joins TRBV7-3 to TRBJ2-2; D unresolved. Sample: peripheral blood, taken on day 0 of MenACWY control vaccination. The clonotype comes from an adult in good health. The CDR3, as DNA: TGTGCCAGCAGCTCCCAGACACCGAACACCGGGGAGCTGTTTTTT. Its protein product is CASSSQTPNTGELFF.